This T cell receptor beta chain was sequenced for a study of tissue T cells after allogeneic stem cell transplantation. Time point of the sample: mouse harvest day 14 after allogeneic transplant. Each mouse received 10^7 T-cell-depleted marrow cells plus 10^6 splenic CD5+ T cells by tail vein. Profiled with immunoSEQ multiplex PCR; TCRdb holds only in-frame clones, not every one. The repertoire includes roughly 2,700 clones, about half of them detected once, and approximately 30% sits in the top ten. The CDR3 has 16 amino acids. The V gene's germline CDR1 is LGHNA and CDR2 YNLKQL (reference sequence). V was clipped by 3 bases and J by 6 bases; unmatched bases: 6. Remarks on this clone: Genes here carry mouse names. With the read ending 1 residue before the CDR3 end, the germline J gene is used to fill in that end.

The specimen sequenced was lymph node tissue. This chain joins TRBV5 and TRBJ2-2, with 11 bases that match TRBD2. The source is a female BALB/c mouse given C57BL/6 T cells with graft-versus-host disease after an allogeneic hematopoietic cell transplant. The sequenced part of the CDR3 DNA is TGTGCCAGCAGCCACCGGGACTGGGGGACTCCCGGGCAGCTCTAC. This codes for CASSHRDWGTPGQLY. The full-length CDR3 reads as CASSHRDWGTPGQLYF.